This TCR beta chain came from a study of blood T cells in healthy people across ages (dated by TCRdb to 2013 to 2016). Some background on the complete study: In model experiments, template switching captured roughly one uniquely barcoded TCR beta cDNA molecule for every two T cells. Age-related changes in TCR beta repertoire diversity were measured in the study by deep sequencing normalized with unique cDNA molecular identifiers. Donors were grouped into four age groups: young (average roughly 15 years), middle-aged (less than 40), aged (around 60) and long-lived (just over 80). Donors of different ages were randomly distributed across sequencing lanes to avoid experimental bias. Using the same blood draw, the study looked at two additional independent replicas of 1 million unique cDNA reads for two donors, one aged 18 to 30 and the other aged 80 or older.

The germline V gene encodes CDR1 MNHEY and CDR2 SMNVEV (reference sequence). V and J are truncated by 3 bases and 1 base respectively, leaving an intervening sequence of 20 bases. Including cysteine and phenylalanine, the CDR3 has 18 amino acids. Kept here is only the CDR3 DNA, which spans 54 bases and is read in frame from base 1. In its sample, this clonotype was seen many times. Its target antigen remains unknown. Base qualities are not recorded, but no much larger clone differs from it by a single base. Overall study results and their limits: Total diversity estimates from one million sequenced T cells were considered lower bounds and underestimates. Compared with the aged group, more naive CD4+ T cells, fewer expanded clones and increased TCR diversity were shown by the long-lived group, suggesting age selection. Donor CMV infection status was unknown, potentially confounding age-related changes in expanded clonotypes. The percentage of naive T cells measured by flow cytometry correlated strongly with observed TCR beta diversity. As age increased, observed TCR beta diversity per million T cells dropped in a roughly linear way, and a significant reduction was already evident by age 40. Since profiling was done on bulk unsorted PBMCs, naive and antigen-experienced compartments could not be conclusively compared.

Systemically healthy Caucasian individuals from Russia, some 36 in total and aged about 6 to 100 years, were included as donors. Ten milliliters of peripheral blood were drawn from each donor into EDTA-treated Vacutainer tubes. Ficoll-Paque density-gradient centrifugation was used to isolate PBMCs, with at least 6.5 million per sample. Trizol reagent was used to extract total RNA from PBMCs, with at least 6 micrograms per sample. For every donor, an aliquot of PBMCs went through flow cytometry to measure the percentages of naive CD45RAhigh/CD27high T cells. Preparation of the library involved 5' RACE. For sequencing, an Illumina HiSeq 2500 was employed. A second about 7 to 12 cycle PCR used a sample-barcoded 5' primer and a J-beta primer mix. Each TCR beta cDNA molecule received a unique molecular identifier from a template-switch 5' adaptor carrying 12 random nucleotides. Each sample yielded at least 3 million CDR3-containing paired-end reads. First-strand cDNA synthesis was performed from all RNA using the Mint cDNA synthesis kit, with priming by a TRBC-specific oligonucleotide. Following uracil-DNA glycosylase treatment, a first 18-cycle PCR with universal primers M1SS and BC2_uni_R was performed on all cDNA. Per the original workflow: For normalization, 1 million high-quality reads were randomly selected from each sample, with every read carrying a distinct molecular identifier. Reads sharing molecular identifiers were discarded rather than binned into consensus sequences. MiTCR, run with a Q25 quality threshold and the strictest error-elimination algorithm, handled CDR3 identification, clonotype clustering and error correction. A nonparametric unseen species model using Euler transformation provided a lower-bound estimate of total TCR beta diversity. TCRdb itself trimmed the public reads at Q25 with fastp, ran MiXCR and retained productive beta chains. Every entry covers one CDR3 protein and lists the most common genes and DNA from its rows. In this record, the V and J calls reflect TCRdb's handling and not the investigators' own analysis. The sample table records around 900,000 distinct CDR3 sequences; less than 35% of these occur just once. 17% of the sample comes from the top ten.

Sequenced sample: blood. This receptor was taken from a woman older than 75 in good health. The chain was built from TRBV27 and TRBJ2-3; possibly the D gene is TRBD2, per 5 matching bases. CDR3 sequence: CASSFYGETPSGTDTQYF. At the DNA level, the sequence is TGTGCCAGCAGTTTTTACGGGGAGACTCCATCTGGCACAGATACGCAGTATTTT.